These 20 T cell receptor beta chains were all obtained from the same sample, sequenced in a study of cytomegalovirus exposure and HLA in healthy donors. TCRdb keeps only in-frame clones here, not all; method: immunoSEQ multiplex PCR. Of a few hundred thousand clones listed, nearly 90% are singletons. The sample taken for sequencing was PBMCs. The receptors come from a woman between 18 and 29 years old in good health and CMV-seronegative.

The V and J genes are TRBV18 and TRBJ1-2; possible D gene TRBD1, 6 bases. The CDR3 runs 17 residues. Trimming removed 2 bases at V and 4 bases at J, with 20 bases between. CDR1 is KGHSH and CDR2 is LQKENI in the germline V gene. This CDR3 reads CASSPMMGHSGGYGYTF. The CDR3 nucleotides read TGTGCCAGCTCACCAATGATGGGACATTCGGGGGGCTATGGCTACACCTTC.

This chain joins TRBV28 and TRBJ2-2; perhaps TRBD1 as D (6 bases). The CDR3 contains 16 residues. CDR1 and CDR2 (germline): MDHEN, SYDVKM. Deletions cut 1 base from V and 1 base from J, with 10 bases between. CDR3 residues: CASSLFGQLNTGELFF. CDR3 coding DNA: TGTGCCAGCAGTTTATTTGGACAGTTGAACACCGGGGAGCTGTTTTTT.

This clone came up once. V usage is TRBV7-6 and J usage is TRBJ2-7; D is possibly TRBD1 (7 bases). The CDR3 is made up of 15 amino acids. In germline, CDR1 is SGHVS, CDR2 FNYEAQ. The V end was cut by 1 base, the J end by 5 bases, with 15 bases between. The CDR3 reads CASSLGTTGVDEQYF. The CDR3, as DNA: TGTGCCAGCAGCTTAGGGACTACAGGGGTTGACGAGCAGTACTTC.

The V call is TRBV27, the J call TRBJ2-3, with a weak D call TRBD1 (6 bases). CDR3 length: 16 amino acids. Germline CDR1 reads MNHEY; CDR2 reads SMNVEV (reference sequence). Trimming stripped 0 bases from V and 6 bases from J, with 16 bases between. The CDR3 region is CASSLSPGRGADTQYF. For the CDR3, the DNA is TGTGCCAGCAGTTTATCTCCCGGCAGGGGAGCGGATACGCAGTATTTT.

CDR3 protein: CASSYSTGSGYTF. CDR3 bases: TGTGCCAGCAGTTACTCTACGGGTAGTGGCTACACCTTC. The J gene is TRBJ1-2, the V gene TRBV6-5, with no clear D. Trimming took off 0 bases at V and 7 bases at J, with 9 bases between the two ends. CDR3 length equals 13 residues. Germline V gene data show CDR1 as MNHEY and CDR2 as SVGAGI.

J is TRBJ1-2 and V is TRBV2; TRBD1 matches 7 bases. This CDR3 has 14 residues. Per the germline V gene, CDR1 is SNHLY and CDR2 is FYNNEI. The ends lost 6 bases at V and 7 bases at J; junction bases unmatched: 11. The CDR3 spells CASSGRDRDSGYTF. The CDR3 nucleotides are TGTGCCAGCAGCGGCCGCGACAGGGATAGTGGCTACACCTTC.

V gene TRBV6-4 combines with J gene TRBJ2-1; TRBD2 might be the D (5 bases). Germline-derived CDR1 and CDR2 are MRHNA and SNTAGT. The V end was cut by 4 bases, the J end by 3 bases, with 13 bases between. The CDR3 is made up of 15 amino acids. In DNA form, the CDR3 reads TGTGCCAGCAGTGTTAACGGGGAGAACTACAATGAGCAGTTCTTC. Its translation is CASSVNGENYNEQFF.

This clone was seen a single time. This rearrangement joins TRBV7-2 to TRBJ1-3, with D unresolved. The CDR3 extends over 17 amino acids. Germline lookup yields CDR1 SGHTA and CDR2 FQGNSA. Trimming took 2 bases from V and 0 from J, leaving 14 bases between them. CDR3 nucleotides: TGTGCCAGCAGCTTACTGCCAGAGGAGCGCTCTGGAAACACCATATATTTT. It is translated as CASSLLPEERSGNTIYF.

CDR3 sequence (DNA): TGCGCCAGCAGCTCACACTCTGGAAACACCATATATTTT. This encodes CASSSHSGNTIYF. The chain joins TRBV5-1 to TRBJ1-3; D remains ambiguous. The V gene's germline CDR1 is SGHRS and CDR2 YFSETQ. The V gene lost 3 bases and the J gene lost 0 bases, with 4 bases spanning the gap. This CDR3 spans 13 amino acids.

The chain joins TRBV27 to TRBJ2-7; D gene uncertain. This CDR3 is built from 13 residues. Per germline, CDR1 MNHEY and CDR2 SMNVEV (reference sequence). V was clipped by 0 bases and J by 4 bases, with 7 bases between them. CDR3 DNA: TGTGCCAGCAGTTTATCGACCGGGTACGAGCAGTACGTC. It codes for CASSLSTGYEQYV.

The rearrangement links TRBV27 to TRBJ1-2, with 7 bases fitting TRBD1. Trimming at V came to 2 bases and at J to 8 bases, leaving 8 bases not matched to a gene. This CDR3 contains 14 residues. From germline, CDR1 is MNHEY and CDR2 SMNVEV (reference sequence). CDR3 amino acids: CASSLDGRGYGYTF. The CDR3 DNA is TGTGCCAGCAGTTTAGACGGCAGGGGGTACGGCTACACCTTC.

This chain connects TRBV11-2 to TRBJ2-7, with a weak D call TRBD2 (5 bases). The CDR3 contains 13 residues. Germline CDR1 and CDR2: SGHAT and FQNNGV. V was trimmed by 5 bases and J by 3 bases, leaving 11 bases between them. The CDR3 DNA sequence: TGTGCCAGCAGCCCGACGGGGATCTACGAGCAGTACTTC. Translated: CASSPTGIYEQYF.

The chain is built from TRBV6-5 and TRBJ1-1; 7 bases agree with TRBD1. Germline-derived CDR1 and CDR2 are MNHEY and SVGAGI. This CDR3 has 14 amino acids. Unmatched junction bases numbered 14, after V lost 6 bases and J lost 10 bases. CDR3 DNA sequence: TGTGCCAGCAGACAAGACAGGGACATTAATAGAGCTTTCTTT. This translates into CASRQDRDINRAFF.

This chain links TRBV27 with TRBJ2-1, with D possibly being TRBD1 (7 bases). CDR1 and CDR2 (germline): MNHEY, SMNVEV (reference sequence). V shed 7 bases and J shed 4 bases, with 14 bases lying between them. The CDR3 totals 14 residues. CDR3 amino acids: CASTQGGSYNEQFF. The CDR3 DNA reads as TGTGCCAGCACCCAGGGGGGAAGTTACAATGAGCAGTTCTTC.

The chain employs TRBV7-9 and TRBJ1-1; D unresolved. Trimming took 2 bases from V and 3 from J, leaving 7 bases between them. CDR3 size: 13 residues. From germline, CDR1 is SEHNR and CDR2 FQNEAQ (reference sequence). CDR3 coding DNA: TGTGCCAGCAGCTTAAGCCGGGACACTGAAGCTTTCTTT. Protein product: CASSLSRDTEAFF.

The chain links TRBV27 to TRBJ2-5; 8 nucleotides line up with TRBD1. Germline V gene lookup returns CDR1 MNHEY and CDR2 SMNVEV (reference sequence). Trimming cost V 4 bases and J 5 bases; bases outside gene matches: 12. The CDR3 contains 16 residues. Here the CDR3 DNA reads TGTGCCAGCAGTTCCTCCTGGACAGGGAGTATGGAGACCCAGTACTTC. This sequence encodes CASSSSWTGSMETQYF.

The chain recombines TRBV5-4 with TRBJ1-1, with 7 nucleotides matching TRBD1. CDR3 length: 15 residues. Unmatched junction bases numbered 4, after V lost 0 bases and J lost 2 bases. Germline-derived CDR1 and CDR2 are SGHNT and YYREEE (reference sequence). The CDR3 DNA sequence: TGTGCCAGCAGCTTGGGAGGACAGGTCAACACTGAAGCTTTCTTT. This codes for CASSLGGQVNTEAFF.

V gene TRBV7-3 combines with J gene TRBJ1-2, with unresolved D. The CDR3 has 12 residues. Deletions cut 1 base from V and 6 bases from J, with 6 bases between. Per germline, CDR1 SGHTA and CDR2 FQGTGA. The CDR3 here is CASSLNEDGYTF. CDR3 coding DNA: TGTGCCAGCAGCTTAAATGAGGATGGCTACACCTTC.

The chain combines TRBV4-2 with TRBJ2-1; 11 bases agree with TRBD2. Trimming cost V 0 bases and J 6 bases; bases outside gene matches: 4. Germline V gives CDR1 LGHNA, CDR2 YNFKEQ. This CDR3 contains 16 residues. For the CDR3, the DNA is TGTGCCAGCAGCCAAGATCCTAGCGGGGGGTTCAATGAGCAGTTCTTC. It specifies CASSQDPSGGFNEQFF.

The chain is built from TRBV28 and TRBJ1-1, with D unresolved. Trimming cost V 6 bases and J 10 bases, with 24 bases left between them. The CDR3 is 15 amino acids. The germline gives CDR1 MDHEN, CDR2 SYDVKM. The CDR3 region is CASSTPYINSEGAFF. CDR3 coding DNA: TGTGCCAGCAGCACCCCGTATATTAACAGCGAGGGAGCTTTCTTT.